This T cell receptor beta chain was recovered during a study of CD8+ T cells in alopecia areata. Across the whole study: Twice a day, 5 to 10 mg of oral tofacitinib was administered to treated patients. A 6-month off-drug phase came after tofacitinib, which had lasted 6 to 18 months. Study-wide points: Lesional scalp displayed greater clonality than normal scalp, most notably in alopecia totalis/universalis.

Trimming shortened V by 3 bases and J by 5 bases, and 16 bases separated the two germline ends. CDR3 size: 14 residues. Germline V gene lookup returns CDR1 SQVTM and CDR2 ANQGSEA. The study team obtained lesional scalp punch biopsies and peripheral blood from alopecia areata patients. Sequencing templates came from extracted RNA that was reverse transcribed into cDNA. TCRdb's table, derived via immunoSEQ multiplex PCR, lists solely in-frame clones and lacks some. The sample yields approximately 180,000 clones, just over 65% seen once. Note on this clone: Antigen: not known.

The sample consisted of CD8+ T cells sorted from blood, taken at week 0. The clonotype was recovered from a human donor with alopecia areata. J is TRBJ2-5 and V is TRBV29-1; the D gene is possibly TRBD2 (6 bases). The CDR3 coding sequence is TGCAGCGTTGAGTTGGCCGGGGGACGGGAGACCCAGTACTTC. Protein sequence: CSVELAGGRETQYF.